This T cell receptor beta chain is from a study of shared clonotypes between healthy human individuals. Study-level results: Sequencing depth was a factor that was expected to affect clonotype sharing among donors.

The input for sorted-subset replicate PCRs was approximately 200 ng DNA, around 30,000 T cell genomes. Assay used: immunoSEQ multiplex PCR; TCRdb lists only in-frame clones, some missing. The sample includes hundreds of thousands of clones, about 96% of them seen just once. V shed 10 bases and J 0 bases; nucleotides not matched to a gene: 5. The CDR3 has 14 amino acids. Germline V CDR1 and CDR2: SNHLY, FYNNEI. The table lists this clone with a count of one. The antigen is not known. The TCR comes from a woman aged 25 to 45 in good health. The rearrangement uses TRBV2 and TRBJ2-1; 8 bases map to TRBD1. The sample comprised naive CD4+ T cells sorted from blood. Regarding subset: CD45RA+ positively selected. Here the CDR3 DNA reads TGTGCCAACAGACAGGGGAGCTCCTACAATGAGCAGTTCTTC. It is translated as CANRQGSSYNEQFF.